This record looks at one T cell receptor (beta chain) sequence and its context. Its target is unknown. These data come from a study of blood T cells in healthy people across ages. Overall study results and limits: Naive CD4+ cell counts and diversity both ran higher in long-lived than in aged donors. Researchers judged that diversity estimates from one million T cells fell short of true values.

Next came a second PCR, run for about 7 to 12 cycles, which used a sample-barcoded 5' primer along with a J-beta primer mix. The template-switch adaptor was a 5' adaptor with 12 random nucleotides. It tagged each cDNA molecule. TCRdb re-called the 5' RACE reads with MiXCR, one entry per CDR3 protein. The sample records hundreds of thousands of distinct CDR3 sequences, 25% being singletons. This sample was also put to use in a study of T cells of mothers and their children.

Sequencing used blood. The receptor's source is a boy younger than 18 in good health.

CDR3 loop: CATSRRGQNQPQHF. In DNA, the CDR3 is TGTGCCACCAGCAGAAGGGGCCAAAATCAGCCCCAGCATTTT. The genes are TRBV15 and TRBJ1-5, with a weak D call TRBD1 (5 bases). Germline assignment: CDR1 LNHNV and CDR2 YYDKDF (reference sequence). This CDR3 comprises 14 residues. The V and J ends lost 2 bases and 4 bases respectively, with 9 bases between them. Full variable domain (outside the CDR3, taken from reference TRBV15 and TRBJ1-5): DAMVIQNPRYQVTQFGKPVTLSCSQTLNHNVMYWYQQKSSQAPKLLFHYYDKDFNNEADTPDNFQSRRPNTSFCFLDIRSPGLGDTAMYLCATSRRGQNQPQHFGDGTRLSIL.